One sample yielded the 22 T cell receptor beta chains listed below, sequenced in a study of blood T cell repertoires in COVID-19. The assay was immunoSEQ multiplex PCR, and TCRdb's table has in-frame clones only and misses some. The table has 130,000 to 150,000 clones, 75% to 85% seen once; the top ten hold approximately 10%. The sample was peripheral blood. The receptors were sampled from a man between 60 and 75 years old with active or convalescent COVID-19.

The V gene is TRBV5-6, the J gene TRBJ1-1; the D is unclear. Germline assignment: CDR1 SGHDT and CDR2 YYEEEE. This CDR3 has 15 amino acids. Trimming stripped 0 bases from V and 1 base from J, with 10 bases between. CDR3 sequence: CASSLAGGRNTEAFF. CDR3 DNA sequence: TGTGCCAGCAGCTTGGCCGGCGGCAGGAACACTGAAGCTTTCTTT.

V usage is TRBV4-3 and J usage is TRBJ1-2; TRBD1 is a possible D gene (6 bases). The V end lost 2 bases, the J end lost 4 bases, and 23 bases lay between the germline ends. Germline CDR1 LGHNA, CDR2 YSLEER. The CDR3 consists of 18 residues. CDR3 sequence reads: CASSQSRNGRGYGYGYTF. The CDR3 DNA reads TGCGCCAGCAGCCAATCACGGAATGGCAGGGGTTATGGCTATGGCTACACCTTC.

This clone has a single count. The CDR3 DNA reads TGTGCCAGTAGTATTGCACTAGCAGACACAGATACGCAGTATTTT. Translating it yields CASSIALADTDTQYF. The chain combines TRBV19 with TRBJ2-3; weak D call: TRBD2 (6 bases). The germline V gene has CDR1 LNHDA and CDR2 SQIVND (reference sequence). Trimming removed 3 bases from V and 2 bases from J, with 12 bases in between. The CDR3 totals 15 residues.

The genes are TRBV7-9 and TRBJ2-3; 7 bases align to TRBD2. The CDR3 has 14 residues. With V trimmed by 10 bases and J by 1 base, 8 bases remained unmatched. CDR1 and CDR2 from the germline V gene are SEHNR and FQNEAQ (reference sequence). The DNA of the CDR3 is TGTGCCACCCCCGGGAGGCGTCGCACAGATACGCAGTATTTT. Translation: CATPGRRRTDTQYF.

V usage is TRBV9 and J usage is TRBJ1-2, with 7 bases that match TRBD1. Germline CDR1 is SGDLS and CDR2 is YYNGEE. Losses at the gene ends were 0 bases for V and 4 bases for J; bases not matched to a gene: 6. CDR3 size: 15 residues. This CDR3 reads CASSVGGQLFYGYTF. The CDR3 nucleotides are TGTGCCAGCAGCGTAGGGGGACAGCTCTTCTATGGCTACACCTTC.

The J gene is TRBJ1-2, the V gene TRBV30, with a weak D call TRBD1 (6 bases). Germline assignment: CDR1 GTSNPN and CDR2 SVGIG (reference sequence). This CDR3 has 17 amino acids. With 5 bases removed from V and 6 bases from J, the gap between germline ends came to 28 bases. This CDR3 reads CAWGDYPGHPLPHGYTF. The CDR3 coding sequence is TGTGCCTGGGGTGATTATCCGGGACACCCTCTTCCCCATGGCTACACCTTC.

J is TRBJ1-1 and V is TRBV2; 7 bases align to TRBD1. CDR3 size: 14 residues. Per germline, CDR1 SNHLY and CDR2 FYNNEI. J gave up 2 bases and V 4 bases, and 4 bases lay outside the gene matches. The CDR3 DNA is TGTGCCAGCAGTGGGGACAGAGCTAACACTGAAGCTTTCTTT. Encoded protein: CASSGDRANTEAFF.

The rearrangement joins TRBV6-2 or TRBV6-3 to TRBJ2-3; tentatively, D is TRBD2 (6 bases). There are 16 residues in the CDR3. Germline V gene sequence: CDR1 MNHEY, CDR2 SVGEGT. Trimming cost V 0 bases and J 0 bases, with 10 bases left between them. Here the CDR3 DNA reads TGTGCCAGCAGTTACTCGCCTAGCGATAGCACAGATACGCAGTATTTT. It translates to CASSYSPSDSTDTQYF.

The rearrangement joins TRBV12-3 or TRBV12-4 to TRBJ1-2; no reliable D call. Trimming removed 3 bases from V and 5 bases from J, with 10 bases in between. This CDR3 contains 13 residues. The DNA for the CDR3 is TGTGCCAGCAGTTTCCGGGTTCGGTATGGCTACACCTTC. This codes for CASSFRVRYGYTF.

The chain uses TRBV9 and TRBJ1-3; tentatively, D is TRBD1 (6 bases). In germline, CDR1 is SGDLS, CDR2 YYNGEE. The CDR3 has 16 amino acids. V was pared by 3 bases and J by 2 bases, with 15 bases between. The CDR3 sequence is CASSEFDRTTGNTIYF. CDR3 DNA: TGTGCCAGCAGCGAGTTCGACAGGACGACTGGAAACACCATATATTTT. Full variable domain (remainder filled in from reference TRBV9 and TRBJ1-3): DSGVTQTPKHLITATGQRVTLRCSPRSGDLSVYWYQQSLDQGLQFLIQYYNGEERAKGNILERFSAQQFPDLHSELNLSSLELGDSALYFCASSEFDRTTGNTIYFGEGSWLTVV.

The CDR3 bases are TGTGCCAGCAGCACACCTCAACAGAGTAACTATGGCTACACCTTC. Translating it yields CASSTPQQSNYGYTF. The chain couples TRBV7-8 to TRBJ1-2; D gene unclear. CDR1 and CDR2 from the germline V gene are SGHVS and FQNEAQ. This CDR3 is built from 15 residues. The ends were cut back, 5 bases at V and 1 base at J, with 14 bases in the middle.

The rearrangement joins TRBV28 to TRBJ2-7, with TRBD1 matching over 7 bases. Trimming cost V 10 bases and J 3 bases; bases outside gene matches: 3. Germline-derived CDR1 and CDR2 are MDHEN and SYDVKM. The CDR3 runs to 11 residues. CDR3 DNA: TGTGCCACAGGGACAGACTACGAGCAGTACGTC. This codes for CATGTDYEQYV.

This chain uses TRBV9 with TRBJ1-1; TRBD1 agrees at 9 bases. The germline CDR1 and CDR2 sequences are SGDLS and YYNGEE. The CDR3 has 14 amino acids. The V and J ends lost 3 bases and 5 bases, in that order; junction bases with no gene match: 5. The DNA for the CDR3 is TGTGCCAGCAGCGGTGACAGGGGGTATACTGAAGCTTTCTTT. Encoded protein: CASSGDRGYTEAFF.

V and J are TRBV6-2 or TRBV6-3 and TRBJ2-7, with D unresolved. The CDR3 has 15 amino acids. Trimming cost V 3 bases and J 0 bases, with 12 bases left between them. In germline, CDR1 is MNHEY, CDR2 SVGEGT. CDR3 in amino acids: CASSYPPGYSYEQYF. CDR3 DNA: TGTGCCAGCAGTTATCCCCCCGGGTACTCCTACGAGCAGTACTTC.

The CDR3 sequence is CSVGVGQDYGYTF. The CDR3 DNA reads as TGCAGCGTCGGGGTAGGACAGGACTATGGCTACACCTTC. The chain links TRBV29-1 to TRBJ1-2, with TRBD1 matching over 7 bases. Looked up from germline, CDR1 is SQVTM and CDR2 is ANQGSEA. V shed 6 bases, J shed 3 bases, and the junction held 7 bases outside the gene matches. This CDR3 has 13 residues.

This clone was counted only a few times. The chain recombines TRBV13 with TRBJ2-3; 10 bases map to TRBD2. The ends lost 5 bases at V and 1 base at J; junction bases unmatched: 3. CDR1 is PRHDT, CDR2 FYEKMQ, per germline (reference sequence). The CDR3 is 15 amino acids. CDR3: CASSQAGGGTDTQYF. The CDR3 DNA sequence: TGTGCCAGCAGCCAAGCGGGGGGGGGCACAGATACGCAGTATTTT.

The chain carries TRBV28 and TRBJ2-4, with a possible D match to TRBD1 (6 bases). V gave up 2 bases and J gave up 0 bases, with 17 bases separating them. The CDR3 extends over 18 amino acids. Looked up from germline, CDR1 is MDHEN and CDR2 is SYDVKM. The CDR3 DNA follows: TGTGCCAGCAGTTTACCGGGGACAAACCCGCTAGCCAAAAACATTCAGTACTTC. Protein sequence: CASSLPGTNPLAKNIQYF.

The CDR3 region is CASSQDEGQPYEQYF. In nucleotides, the CDR3 is TGCGCCAGCAGCCAAGATGAGGGACAACCCTACGAGCAGTACTTC. The chain is built from TRBV4-1 and TRBJ2-7, with a possible D match to TRBD1 (6 bases). Germline CDR1 is MGHRA and CDR2 is YSYEKL. CDR3 length: 15 amino acids. V was trimmed by 0 bases and J by 2 bases, leaving 11 bases between them.

The rearrangement joins TRBV14 to TRBJ2-2; 8 nucleotides agree with TRBD1. The trim removed 0 bases at V and 2 bases at J, leaving 14 bases unmatched. Germline loops: CDR1 SGHDN, CDR2 FVKESK. The CDR3 runs 20 residues. The CDR3, as DNA: TGTGCCAGCAGCCAAGAGTTCTGGTACACGACAGGGGAAAACACCGGGGAGCTGTTTTTT. Translated, it gives CASSQEFWYTTGENTGELFF. Variable domain in full (rest from reference TRBV14 and TRBJ2-2): EAGVTQFPSHSVIEKGQTVTLRCDPISGHDNLYWYRRVMGKEIKFLLHFVKESKQDESGMPNNRFLAERTGGTYSTLKVQPAELEDSGVYFCASSQEFWYTTGENTGELFFGEGSRLTVL.

This chain joins TRBV7-8 and TRBJ2-1; TRBD2 is a possible D gene (6 bases). Trimming pared 3 bases from V and 4 bases from J, leaving 19 bases between. The V gene's germline CDR1 is SGHVS and CDR2 FQNEAQ. CDR3 length equals 17 residues. The chain's CDR3 is CASSLLSGVGSYNEQFF. DNA for the CDR3: TGTGCCAGCAGCTTGCTTAGCGGAGTAGGGAGTTACAATGAGCAGTTCTTC. The full variable domain, with the rest looked up from reference TRBV7-8 and TRBJ2-1, is GAGVSQSPRYKVAKRGQDVALRCDPISGHVSLFWYQQALGQGPEFLTYFQNEAQLDKSGLPSDRFFAERPEGSVSTLKIQRTQQEDSAVYLCASSLLSGVGSYNEQFFGPGTRLTVL.

The chain couples TRBV19 to TRBJ1-5; D remains unclear. The length of the CDR3 is 17 residues. Trimming left V 5 bases short and J 0 bases short, with 17 bases between. CDR1 and CDR2 (germline): LNHDA, SQIVND (reference sequence). This CDR3 reads CASSSLPTEYSNQPQHF. Here the CDR3 DNA reads TGTGCCAGTAGTTCCCTACCCACCGAGTATAGCAATCAGCCCCAGCATTTT.

This chain uses TRBV5-1 with TRBJ1-2; possible D gene TRBD1, 6 bases. V dropped 3 bases and J dropped 4 bases, with 19 bases sitting between them. This CDR3 is built from 16 residues. The V gene's germline CDR1 is SGHRS and CDR2 YFSETQ. The CDR3 loop is CASSSDPQGLGYGYTF. CDR3 nucleotides: TGCGCCAGCAGCTCGGACCCACAGGGCCTGGGCTATGGCTACACCTTC.